This T cell receptor (beta chain) was sequenced during a study of early T cells in non-severe SARS-CoV-2 infection. This clonotype has only a few counts. TCRdb processed the 5' RACE reads anew with MiXCR; each CDR3 protein has one entry. The sample has 100,000 or so distinct CDR3 sequences, roughly 15% seen once. The TCR originated in an adult who was a healthcare worker with PCR-confirmed SARS-CoV-2 infection or an uninfected control (not recorded which). The material was whole blood, obtained at baseline.

The CDR3 region has the DNA TGTGCCAGCAGTTTACCGGGACGCCCCTTCACAGATACGCAGTATTTT. Translating gives CASSLPGRPFTDTQYF. The rearrangement uses TRBV28 and TRBJ2-3; tentatively, D is TRBD1 or TRBD2 (5 bases each). The germline V and J ends were trimmed by 2 bases and 2 bases, with 14 bases remaining between them. The CDR3 runs 16 residues. Germline lookup yields CDR1 MDHEN and CDR2 SYDVKM. The full variable domain, in which reference TRBV28 and TRBJ2-3 provide the parts outside the CDR3, is DVKVTQSSRYLVKRTGEKVFLECVQDMDHENMFWYRQDPGLGLRLIYFSYDVKMKEKGDIPEGYSVSREKKERFSLILESASTNQTSMYLCASSLPGRPFTDTQYFGPGTRLTVL.